The rows below give T cell receptor beta chains drawn from one sample of a study of blood T cell repertoires in COVID-19. TCRdb keeps only in-frame clones here, not all; method: immunoSEQ multiplex PCR. This table has under 150,000 clones, approximately 91% appearing once. Input material: peripheral blood. These receptors all come from a human donor in a cohort sampled during active COVID-19. The CDR3 runs from the conserved cysteine through the conserved F or W. Each record gives: clone size, D gene, J gene, V gene, CDR3 protein, CDR3 DNA. A D gene is named only where the DNA matches it firmly. A row's size may be missing; if present it is once, few, many or a size class.

once	TRBD2	TRBJ2-3	TRBV4-3	CASSRIAGGPPDTQYF	TGCGCCAGCAGCCGAATAGCGGGAGGCCCCCCAGATACGCAGTATTTT
.	TRBD2	TRBJ2-7	TRBV4-3	CASSQDRLAGAYEQYF	TGCGCCAGCAGCCAAGACCGTCTAGCGGGAGCCTACGAGCAGTACTTC
.	.	TRBJ2-1	TRBV7-2	CASTRDAGMGYNEQFF	TGTGCCAGCACCCGCGACGCCGGGATGGGCTACAATGAGCAGTTCTTC
.	.	TRBJ2-2	TRBV11-3	CASSLEGATGELFF	TGTGCCAGCAGCTTAGAGGGGGCTACCGGGGAGCTGTTTTTT
.	TRBD2	TRBJ2-3	TRBV6-5	CASSLRAGGPTDTQYF	TGTGCCAGCAGTTTGCGAGCGGGGGGGCCTACAGATACGCAGTATTTT
once	.	TRBJ2-1	TRBV12-5	CASGLGSVTDNEQFF	TGTGCTAGTGGTTTAGGTAGCGTAACCGACAATGAGCAGTTCTTC
.	TRBD2	TRBJ2-7	TRBV7-2	CASSLVAGDGYEQYF	TGTGCCAGCAGCTTAGTTGCGGGAGATGGCTACGAGCAGTACTTC
.	.	TRBJ1-5	TRBV6-6	CASRRDSGEQPQHF	TGTGCCAGCAGAAGAGACAGTGGGGAACAGCCCCAGCATTTT
.	.	TRBJ1-1	TRBV11-1	CASSLGGAVTEAFF	TGTGCCAGCAGCTTGGGAGGGGCCGTGACTGAAGCTTTCTTT
.	.	TRBJ2-3	TRBV20-1	CSASQGSTDTQYF	TGCAGTGCCAGTCAGGGGAGCACAGATACGCAGTATTTT
.	TRBD1	TRBJ1-1	TRBV5-4	CASSLAGQVVKAFF	TGTGCCAGCAGCTTGGCGGGACAGGTCGTTAAGGCTTTCTTT
.	TRBD1	TRBJ1-4	TRBV7-2	CASSTVLQGIGEKLFF	TGTGCCAGCAGCACCGTCCTACAGGGGATTGGTGAAAAACTGTTTTTT
.	.	TRBJ1-5	TRBV10-3	CAISELGRGQPQHF	TGTGCCATCAGTGAGCTGGGGAGAGGCCAGCCCCAGCATTTT
.	TRBD1	TRBJ1-5	TRBV7-8	CASSVSRGPGQPQHF	TGTGCCAGCAGCGTCTCCAGGGGGCCGGGTCAGCCCCAGCATTTT
once	.	TRBJ1-1	TRBV5-1	CASSYQGSDTEAFF	TGCGCCAGCAGCTACCAGGGCTCCGACACTGAAGCTTTCTTT
.	.	TRBJ2-7	TRBV5-1	CASALNGGRDEQYF	TGCGCCAGCGCTCTCAACGGGGGGCGGGACGAGCAGTACTTC
.	.	TRBJ2-7	TRBV11-2	CASSLIQASTYEQYF	TGTGCCAGCAGCTTAATTCAGGCGTCAACCTACGAGCAGTACTTC
few	.	TRBJ2-7	TRBV29-1	CSALSGTSYEQYF	TGCAGCGCCCTATCTGGGACTTCCTACGAGCAGTACTTC
.	.	TRBJ2-1	TRBV11-2	CASSLVPGHNEQFF	TGTGCCAGCAGCTTAGTTCCAGGGCACAATGAGCAGTTCTTC
once	TRBD2	TRBJ2-3	TRBV10-3	CAISPGTSAADTQYF	TGTGCCATCAGCCCCGGGACTAGCGCCGCAGATACGCAGTATTTT
.	TRBD2	TRBJ2-1	TRBV4-1	CASSHGLGLSYNEQFF	TGCGCCAGCAGCCATGGCCTGGGACTATCTTACAATGAGCAGTTCTTC
.	TRBD1	TRBJ1-2	TRBV30	CAWLPPQRGLRSTYPYGYTF	TGTGCCTGGCTACCCCCGCAAAGGGGGCTCAGAAGCACTTACCCCTATGGCTACACCTTC
few	.	TRBJ2-6	TRBV4-3	CASSQAAGSGANVLTF	TGCGCCAGCAGCCAAGCAGCGGGCTCTGGGGCCAACGTCCTGACTTTC
.	TRBD1	TRBJ1-1	TRBV7-9	CASTVLVYRGNTEAFF	TGTGCCAGCACCGTACTTGTTTACAGGGGGAACACTGAAGCTTTCTTT
.	.	TRBJ1-1	TRBV2	CASSGQMNTEAFF	TGTGCCAGCAGTGGACAGATGAACACTGAAGCTTTCTTT
.	.	TRBJ1-1	TRBV5-1	CASSGTTANTEAFF	TGCGCCAGCAGCGGGACTACCGCGAACACTGAAGCTTTCTTT
.	.	TRBJ2-1	TRBV14	CASSHPLGAVPNEQFF	TGTGCCAGCAGCCACCCCTTAGGGGCCGTACCCAATGAGCAGTTCTTC
.	.	TRBJ1-2	TRBV3-1/TRBV3-2	CASSQTTDGYTF	TGTGCCAGCAGCCAAACGACAGATGGCTACACCTTC
.	TRBD2	TRBJ2-1	TRBV5-1	CASSLGLAPNEQFF	TGCGCCAGCAGCTTGGGACTAGCGCCCAATGAGCAGTTCTTC
.	TRBD1	TRBJ2-3	TRBV3-1/TRBV3-2	CASSQEARGPSTDTQYF	TGTGCCAGCAGCCAAGAAGCCAGGGGGCCAAGCACAGATACGCAGTATTTT
.	TRBD2	TRBJ2-5	TRBV28	CASSFSGSTQETQYF	TGTGCCAGCAGTTTCAGCGGGAGTACCCAAGAGACCCAGTACTTC
.	.	TRBJ1-1	TRBV5-6	CASRAGPNTEAFF	TGTGCCAGCAGGGCGGGCCCTAACACTGAAGCTTTCTTT
.	.	TRBJ2-1	TRBV11-2	CASSPGGLQNEQFF	TGTGCCAGCAGCCCTGGGGGACTTCAAAATGAGCAGTTCTTC
few	TRBD2	TRBJ2-7	TRBV5-1	CASRSLAGSWEQYF	TGCGCCAGCAGATCGCTAGCGGGATCGTGGGAGCAGTACTTC
.	TRBD2	TRBJ2-5	TRBV6-2/TRBV6-3	CASGQRTSGGRETQYF	TGTGCCAGCGGCCAACGGACTAGCGGGGGGAGGGAGACCCAGTACTTC
.	.	TRBJ1-3	TRBV6-6	CASKAQGYTGNTIYF	TGTGCCAGCAAAGCACAGGGATATACCGGAAACACCATATATTTT
.	.	TRBJ1-1	TRBV28	CASSLSGAHNAEAFF	TGTGCCAGCAGTTTATCAGGGGCCCATAACGCTGAAGCTTTCTTT
once	.	TRBJ2-7	TRBV6-2/TRBV6-3	CASSWNPGYTLRDEQYF	TGTGCCAGCAGTTGGAACCCCGGGTATACCCTACGAGACGAGCAGTACTTC
.	TRBD2	TRBJ2-1	TRBV7-2	CASSLNLLGAGVDNEQFF	TGTGCCAGCAGCCTGAATCTTCTCGGAGCGGGAGTAGACAATGAGCAGTTCTTC
.	TRBD1	TRBJ2-1	TRBV5-1	CASMNGTGIMHNEQFF	TGCGCCAGCATGAACGGGACAGGGATTATGCACAATGAGCAGTTCTTC
.	.	TRBJ2-5	TRBV3-1/TRBV3-2	CASSQDYRETQYF	TGTGCCAGCAGCCAAGATTACAGGGAGACCCAGTACTTC
.	.	TRBJ2-2	TRBV28	CASSFVVGELFF	TGTGCCAGCAGTTTCGTTGTCGGGGAGCTGTTTTTT
.	.	TRBJ1-3	TRBV7-9	CASSLVAGSGNTIYF	TGTGCCAGCAGCTTAGTCGCAGGCTCTGGAAACACCATATATTTT
.	TRBD1	TRBJ2-1	TRBV30	CAWSTGGTYNEQFF	TGTGCCTGGAGTACAGGGGGGACCTACAATGAGCAGTTCTTC
.	.	TRBJ2-7	TRBV20-1	CSARTTGEQYF	TGCAGTGCTAGGACCACGGGCGAGCAGTACTTC
.	TRBD1	TRBJ1-4	TRBV28	CASSSGTAYGKLFF	TGTGCCAGCAGTTCCGGGACAGCGTATGGAAAACTGTTTTTT
.	TRBD2	TRBJ2-1	TRBV15	CATAVGGSNEQFF	TGTGCCACCGCTGTCGGGGGGAGCAATGAGCAGTTCTTC
.	.	TRBJ1-2	TRBV29-1	CSVGDRESFYGYTF	TGCAGCGTCGGAGATCGGGAGAGTTTCTATGGCTACACCTTC
.	.	TRBJ2-5	TRBV18	CASSPDTRPETQYF	TGTGCCAGCTCACCTGACACTAGGCCGGAGACCCAGTACTTC